The clone carrying this TCR beta chain has at least ten counts. At one boundary the junction diverges from the germline segment, which might be a read error. The CDR3 loop spans 14 amino acids. Germline loops: CDR1 SGHTA, CDR2 FQGNSA. It was with a sample-barcoded 5' primer and a J-beta primer mix that a second PCR of about 6 to 12 cycles was run. Each of the cDNA molecules was tagged by a template-switch adaptor with 12 random nucleotides. MiXCR, applied by TCRdb to the 5' RACE reads, yields one record per CDR3 protein. Here the sample spans roughly 800,000 distinct CDR3 sequences, about 36% being singletons. This record belongs to a study of blood T cells in healthy people across ages.

The origin of this receptor is a man between 18 and 29 years old in good health. Sequences were obtained from blood. The chain carries TRBV7-2 and TRBJ2-1; no reliable D call. This CDR3 reads CASSTWQSFNEQFF. The CDR3 DNA reads TGTGCCAGCAGTACTTGGCAGTCCTTCAATGAGCAGTTCTTC.